The 26 T cell receptor beta chains below were found in one sample sequenced in a study of cytomegalovirus exposure and HLA in healthy donors. Assay used: immunoSEQ multiplex PCR; TCRdb lists only in-frame clones, some missing. In the table there are 150,000 to 170,000 clones, around 83% of which are singletons. Sequencing was performed on PBMCs. The receptors come from a human donor in good health.

The rearrangement uses TRBV29-1 and TRBJ2-1; D is possibly TRBD2 (7 bases). The ends were cut back, 4 bases at V and 0 bases at J, with 13 bases in the middle. The CDR3 spans 15 residues. Per the germline V gene, CDR1 is SQVTM and CDR2 is ANQGSEA. The CDR3 DNA is TGCAGCGTTGTTAAGGGGGGGTCCTCCTACAATGAGCAGTTCTTC. Its protein is CSVVKGGSSYNEQFF.

This chain links TRBV27 with TRBJ1-4, with a possible D match to TRBD1 (6 bases). Germline V gene lookup returns CDR1 MNHEY and CDR2 SMNVEV (reference sequence). The CDR3 sequence is 14 residues long. With 8 bases removed from V and 4 bases from J, the gap between germline ends came to 14 bases. This CDR3 is CASGGRGLNEKLFF. The CDR3 coding sequence is TGTGCCAGCGGGGGGCGGGGGCTTAATGAAAAACTGTTTTTT.

This chain uses TRBV5-1 with TRBJ2-1; TRBD2 aligns across 10 bases. V gave up 0 bases and J gave up 4 bases; unmatched junction bases: 4. Germline CDR1 is SGHRS and CDR2 is YFSETQ. The CDR3 spans 16 residues. This CDR3 reads CASSLESGRGYNEQFF. The CDR3 region has the DNA TGCGCCAGCAGCTTGGAAAGCGGGAGGGGTTACAATGAGCAGTTCTTC. The full variable domain, completed using reference TRBV5-1 and TRBJ2-1, is KAGVTQTPRYLIKTRGQQVTLSCSPISGHRSVSWYQQTPGQGLQFLFEYFSETQRNKGNFPGRFSGRQFSNSRSEMNVSTLELGDSALYLCASSLESGRGYNEQFFGPGTRLTVL.

The gene calls are TRBV6-5 and TRBJ2-7, with TRBD2 as a possible D gene (6 bases). Trimming took off 6 bases at V and 2 bases at J, with 17 bases between the two ends. Germline V gene data show CDR1 as MNHEY and CDR2 as SVGAGI. CDR3 length: 15 residues. Here the CDR3 DNA reads TGTGCCAGCAGCCCTCATCCGGGACTGGCCTACGAGCAGTACTTC. Encoded protein: CASSPHPGLAYEQYF.

This chain uses TRBV4-1 with TRBJ1-5; D might be TRBD1 (5 bases). The CDR3 has 15 amino acids. CDR1 MGHRA and CDR2 YSYEKL come from the germline V gene. The V and J ends lost 0 bases and 6 bases respectively, with 12 bases between them. CDR3 sequence (DNA): TGCGCCAGCAGCCAAGAACGTCCAGGGCCTCAGCCCCAGCATTTT. This encodes CASSQERPGPQPQHF.

This clone has a single count. The chain combines TRBV6-6 with TRBJ1-1, with D maybe TRBD1 (5 bases). The CDR3 consists of 12 residues. CDR1 MNHNY and CDR2 SVGAGI come from the germline V gene (reference sequence). V was pared by 1 base and J by 11 bases, with 11 bases between. CDR3 residues: CASSYFQGGAFF. CDR3 sequence (DNA): TGTGCCAGCAGTTACTTTCAGGGTGGGGCTTTCTTT.

The chain links TRBV6-1 to TRBJ2-3; maybe TRBD1 (5 bases). The CDR3 is 14 residues long. Trimming cost V 4 bases and J 2 bases, with 10 bases left between them. Germline CDR1 is MNHNS and CDR2 is SASEGT. The CDR3 here is CASSGQGLTDTQYF. The DNA for the CDR3 is TGTGCCAGCAGTGGGCAGGGCCTCACAGATACGCAGTATTTT.

This rearrangement joins TRBV9 to TRBJ2-7, with TRBD2 matching 7 bases. The CDR3 extends over 15 amino acids. Losses at the gene ends were 0 bases for V and 1 base for J; bases not matched to a gene: 4. The V gene's germline CDR1 is SGDLS and CDR2 YYNGEE. The DNA of the CDR3 is TGTGCCAGCAGCGTAGCTAGCGGTTTTTCCTACGAGCAGTACTTC. As protein: CASSVASGFSYEQYF. The whole variable domain, filled in from reference TRBV9 and TRBJ2-7, reads DSGVTQTPKHLITATGQRVTLRCSPRSGDLSVYWYQQSLDQGLQFLIQYYNGEERAKGNILERFSAQQFPDLHSELNLSSLELGDSALYFCASSVASGFSYEQYFGPGTRLTVT.

This clone was picked up one time. This rearrangement joins TRBV5-6 to TRBJ2-2, with D maybe TRBD1 (5 bases). Trimming took off 0 bases at V and 0 bases at J, with 6 bases between the two ends. Germline loops: CDR1 SGHDT, CDR2 YYEEEE. This CDR3 contains 15 residues. The CDR3 nucleotides read TGTGCCAGCAGCTTGGGACAGACGAACACCGGGGAGCTGTTTTTT. It specifies CASSLGQTNTGELFF.

V gene TRBV6-1 combines with J gene TRBJ2-7, with D possibly matching TRBD2 (6 bases). The germline V and J ends were trimmed by 1 base and 3 bases, with 13 bases remaining between them. The CDR3 has 15 residues. CDR1 MNHNS and CDR2 SASEGT come from the germline V gene. CDR3 sequence reads: CASSEGFGGNYEQYF. The CDR3 DNA is TGTGCCAGCAGTGAAGGTTTTGGAGGGAACTACGAGCAGTACTTC.

This CDR3 reads CASSPAGSFYGYTF. The CDR3 bases are TGCGCCAGCAGCCCCGCAGGTTCCTTCTATGGCTACACCTTC. The chain has TRBV5-1 and TRBJ1-2; D is uncertain. Germline V gene data show CDR1 as SGHRS and CDR2 as YFSETQ. The CDR3 runs 14 residues. V gave up 4 bases and J gave up 4 bases, with 14 bases separating them.

The rearrangement joins TRBV18 to TRBJ2-2, with TRBD1 matching over 9 bases. Germline values: CDR1 KGHSH, CDR2 LQKENI. The junction had 3 bases not matched to a gene; V was cut back by 0 bases and J by 1 base. This CDR3 spans 17 amino acids. The DNA for the CDR3 is TGTGCCAGCTCACCACCCCCGACAGGGGGGAACACCGGGGAGCTGTTTTTT. This sequence encodes CASSPPPTGGNTGELFF. The whole variable domain, filled in from reference TRBV18 and TRBJ2-2, reads NAGVMQNPRHLVRRRGQEARLRCSPMKGHSHVYWYRQLPEEGLKFMVYLQKENIIDESGMPKERFSAEFPKEGPSILRIQQVVRGDSAAYFCASSPPPTGGNTGELFFGEGSRLTVL.

This clone was observed a few times. The chain combines TRBV19 with TRBJ1-2; a weak D match, TRBD1 (5 bases). Between the trimmed V and J ends, which lost 8 bases and 9 bases, there was a span of 10 bases. The CDR3 has 10 residues. CDR1 and CDR2 (germline): LNHDA, SQIVND (reference sequence). In DNA form, the CDR3 reads TGTGCCAGTCGGGACTCAAGCTACACCTTC. Translated: CASRDSSYTF.

Only a few counts were recorded for this clone. V usage is TRBV5-4 and J usage is TRBJ1-2; D might be TRBD1 (5 bases). There are 14 residues in the CDR3. The V end lost 0 bases, the J end lost 5 bases, and 11 bases lay between the germline ends. The germline gives CDR1 SGHNT, CDR2 YYREEE (reference sequence). The CDR3 sequence: CASSLAEAGYGYTF. CDR3 sequence (DNA): TGTGCCAGCAGCTTGGCTGAAGCAGGGTATGGCTACACCTTC.

V gene TRBV27 combines with J gene TRBJ2-2; weak D call: TRBD2 (5 bases). The CDR3 is made up of 14 amino acids. Trimming cost V 8 bases and J 1 base, with 11 bases left between them. In germline, CDR1 is MNHEY, CDR2 SMNVEV (reference sequence). The CDR3 DNA reads as TGTGCCAGCTCTCAAAGCGGGAACACCGGGGAGCTGTTTTTT. Its translation is CASSQSGNTGELFF.

The V call is TRBV9, the J call TRBJ1-2, with 8 bases fitting TRBD1. CDR3 size: 15 residues. J was trimmed by 6 bases and V by 1 base; bases with no gene match: 8. Germline lookup yields CDR1 SGDLS and CDR2 YYNGEE. CDR3 protein: CASSVWGRQGHGYTF. Here the CDR3 DNA reads TGTGCCAGCAGCGTATGGGGTCGACAGGGGCATGGCTACACCTTC.

V usage is TRBV5-1 and J usage is TRBJ1-2, with 7 positions matching TRBD1. The ends lost 4 bases at V and 0 bases at J; junction bases unmatched: 9. Germline lookup yields CDR1 SGHRS and CDR2 YFSETQ. CDR3 length: 16 residues. As DNA, the CDR3 is TGCGCCAGCAGCCCGTGGAAGGGGGCCCCTAACTATGGCTACACCTTC. Protein product: CASSPWKGAPNYGYTF. The whole variable domain, remainder taken from reference TRBV5-1 and TRBJ1-2, is KAGVTQTPRYLIKTRGQQVTLSCSPISGHRSVSWYQQTPGQGLQFLFEYFSETQRNKGNFPGRFSGRQFSNSRSEMNVSTLELGDSALYLCASSPWKGAPNYGYTFGSGTRLTVV.

The DNA of the CDR3 is TGCGCCAGCAGAAATAGCGGGAGCTACGAGCAGTACTTC. As protein: CASRNSGSYEQYF. This chain links TRBV10-1 with TRBJ2-7; 9 bases are a match to TRBD2. There are 13 residues in the CDR3. The junction had 3 bases not matched to a gene; V was cut back by 6 bases and J by 3 bases. Per germline, CDR1 WNHNN and CDR2 SYGVQD (reference sequence).

This clone was observed a handful of times. V gene TRBV18 combines with J gene TRBJ2-1; D is perhaps TRBD2 (5 bases). The V gene's germline CDR1 is KGHSH and CDR2 LQKENI. This CDR3 is 16 amino acids long. Trimming stripped 6 bases from V and 5 bases from J, with 20 bases between. In DNA form, the CDR3 reads TGTGCCAGCTCCCAAGATCGGGGTCTCCGGAACAATGAGCAGTTCTTC. Translation gives CASSQDRGLRNNEQFF.

The chain employs TRBV6-1 and TRBJ2-7; D not certain. Germline V CDR1 and CDR2: MNHNS, SASEGT. The ends were cut back, 3 bases at V and 5 bases at J, with 14 bases in the middle. The CDR3 totals 14 residues. The CDR3 region has the DNA TGTGCCAGCAGTGAGAGAAGTTCCCGCAACGAGCAGTACTTC. Amino acid sequence: CASSERSSRNEQYF.

CDR3 residues: CASSQEQMNTEAFF. Here the CDR3 DNA reads TGCGCCAGCAGCCAAGAACAGATGAACACTGAAGCTTTCTTT. The chain links TRBV4-3 to TRBJ1-1, with D unresolved. CDR3 length: 14 amino acids. Trimming took 0 bases from V and 0 from J, leaving 5 bases between them. Germline V gives CDR1 LGHNA, CDR2 YSLEER.

The chain uses TRBV30 and TRBJ2-7; 7 nucleotides match TRBD2. Germline V gene lookup returns CDR1 GTSNPN and CDR2 SVGIG (reference sequence). With 3 bases clipped from V and 4 bases from J, the junction kept 9 bases outside the gene matches. There are 14 residues in the CDR3. The chain's CDR3 is CAWSPGEGGYEQYF. For the CDR3, the DNA is TGTGCCTGGAGCCCCGGGGAGGGTGGGTACGAGCAGTACTTC. The full variable domain, rest sourced from reference TRBV30 and TRBJ2-7, is SQTIHQWPATLVQPVGSPLSLECTVEGTSNPNLYWYRQAAGRGLQLLFYSVGIGQISSEVPQNLSASRPQDRQFILSSKKLLLSDSGFYLCAWSPGEGGYEQYFGPGTRLTVT.

The chain employs TRBV5-6 and TRBJ2-2; TRBD1 is a possible D gene (6 bases). V lost 5 bases, J lost 5 bases, and 13 bases lay in between. The CDR3 has 14 residues. Germline V CDR1 and CDR2: SGHDT, YYEEEE. This CDR3 reads CASRHGRGTGELFF. The CDR3 coding sequence is TGTGCCAGCAGGCATGGTAGGGGGACCGGGGAGCTGTTTTTT.

The chain couples TRBV11-1 to TRBJ2-1, with TRBD2 identical over 9 bases. Germline values: CDR1 SGHAT, CDR2 FQDESV (reference sequence). V was pared by 4 bases and J by 0 bases, with 4 bases of the junction left unmatched. The CDR3 sequence is 16 residues long. CDR3 DNA sequence: TGTGCCAGCAGCTCCCGTAGCGGGAGCTCCTACAATGAGCAGTTCTTC. This gives the protein CASSSRSGSSYNEQFF.

The V call is TRBV27, the J call TRBJ2-3, with D perhaps TRBD2 (5 bases). V was clipped by 3 bases and J by 2 bases, with 18 bases between them. The CDR3 contains 17 residues. CDR1 MNHEY and CDR2 SMNVEV come from the germline V gene (reference sequence). CDR3 protein: CASSLRLGRTNTDTQYF. CDR3 nucleotide sequence: TGTGCCAGCAGTTTGCGGTTGGGGAGAACAAACACAGATACGCAGTATTTT.

This chain uses TRBV30 with TRBJ2-5; D perhaps matches TRBD2 (5 bases). CDR3 length: 14 amino acids. Per germline, CDR1 GTSNPN and CDR2 SVGIG (reference sequence). V lost 0 bases to trimming and J lost 4 bases, with 12 bases between them. The CDR3 sequence is CAWSVLAPRETQYF. The CDR3 nucleotides are TGTGCCTGGAGTGTCCTAGCACCACGAGAGACCCAGTACTTC.